This paragraph reports one T cell receptor (beta chain). Its target is not known. The data stem from a study of cytomegalovirus exposure and HLA in healthy donors. The CDR3 loop spans 15 amino acids. Losses at the gene ends were 6 bases for V and 8 bases for J; bases not matched to a gene: 14. Germline CDR1 reads SNHLY; CDR2 reads FYNNEI. The PCR employed 60 Vbeta primers together with 13 Jbeta primers. Generated by immunoSEQ multiplex PCR, the TCRdb table keeps only in-frame clones and is missing some. The specimen's table records 93,000 or so clones. Study-level points and caveats: It was in a later analysis that TCR association rates were seen to vary by HLA locus, highest for DRB1 and lowest for HLA-C.

The clonotype was recovered from a man in his forties or fifties in good health and CMV-seronegative. The V call is TRBV2, the J call TRBJ2-3, with 7 positions matching TRBD2. The sequencing sample was made of PBMCs. CDR3: CASSERSGDAATQYF. CDR3 DNA sequence: TGTGCCAGCAGCGAAAGAAGCGGGGACGCAGCTACGCAGTATTTT.